This T cell receptor beta chain was profiled in a study of shared clonotypes between healthy human individuals. Naive CD8 isolation took CD45RO-negative cells positively selected for CCR7 and excluded terminally differentiated effector memory CD45RA+ cells. Study-wide results and caveats: The authors sampled blood alone, and tissue repertoires likely differ. Represented genetic and exposure-history diversity was restricted by having few donors. Against clonotypes common to all four donors, non-shared ones had lower generation probabilities.

The CDR3 extends over 14 amino acids. Looked up from germline, CDR1 is LNHNV and CDR2 is YYDKDF (reference sequence). Authors' processing steps: Junction-only immunoSEQ sequences carried no quality scores, so filtering differed. Data came from immunoSEQ multiplex PCR; TCRdb stores just in-frame clones and leaves some out. V and J calls and clone size are as listed in that table; D and trimming were resolved from the DNA. The table lists approximately 2,000,000 clones, roughly 95% of them singletons. Comments on this clone: As yet, its antigen is unknown. Mismatch with germline at one junction end may stem from a read error.

This receptor was identified in a young man in good health. Some clones in this sample may be carry-over from other donors' samples. V and J are TRBV15 and TRBJ2-7, with 8 nucleotides matching TRBD1. Sample: naive CD8+ T cells from PBMCs. Written as DNA, the CDR3 is TGTGCCACCAGCGGAGACAGGGGCTCCTACGAGCAGTACTTC. Translating gives CATSGDRGSYEQYF.